What follows is one T cell receptor (beta chain) and its context. RNA transcripts yielded amplified TCR beta CDR3 regions. The HTBI primer set served for first-round RT-PCR of the TCR CDR3. MiXCR was run by TCRdb on the multiplex PCR reads, yielding one entry per CDR3 protein. The table lists about 540,000 distinct CDR3 sequences, about 43% of them singletons, with 8.2% in the top ten. This sample is drawn from a study of T cells in Graves' hyperthyroidism and ophthalmopathy. The receptor comes from a woman between 18 and 30 years old with Graves' hyperthyroidism. The specimen was peripheral blood or thyroid tissue (not recorded which).

The CDR3 region is CATSRADRQVQPLHF. In DNA form, the CDR3 reads TGTGCCACCAGCAGAGCGGACAGGCAGGTTCAGCCCCTCCACTTT. The chain has TRBV15 and TRBJ1-6, with 7 bases aligning to TRBD1. The CDR3 contains 15 residues. Germline CDR1 reads LNHNV; CDR2 reads YYDKDF (reference sequence). J gave up 13 bases and V 1 base, and 10 bases lay outside the gene matches. Full variable domain (outside the CDR3, taken from reference TRBV15 and TRBJ1-6): DAMVIQNPRYQVTQFGKPVTLSCSQTLNHNVMYWYQQKSSQAPKLLFHYYDKDFNNEADTPDNFQSRRPNTSFCFLDIRSPGLGDTAMYLCATSRADRQVQPLHFGNGTRLTVT.